What follows are 8 T cell receptor beta chains derived from one specimen sequenced in a study of breast tumors, draining lymph nodes, adjacent tissues. In TCRdb, the multiplex PCR reads were re-called with MiXCR into one record per CDR3 protein. The repertoire holds over 200,000 distinct CDR3 sequences, with approximately 31% as singletons. The lymph nodes were axillary draining lymph nodes from breast cancer patients. The sample was axillary lymph node tissue. All receptors come from a female donor with breast cancer. Some clones in this sample may be carry-over from other donors' samples.

The gene calls are TRBV13 and TRBJ1-6, with D perhaps matching TRBD1 (5 bases). V shed 8 bases and J shed 5 bases, with 37 bases lying between them. CDR3 length equals 22 residues. The germline V gene has CDR1 PRHDT and CDR2 FYEKMQ (reference sequence). CDR3 sequence reads: CASQATSSARDPVQGDNSPLHF. CDR3 in DNA: TGTGCCAGCCAGGCTACGAGCAGTGCTAGGGATCCCGTCCAGGGCGATAATTCACCCCTCCACTTT.

Many counts were recorded for this clonotype. V usage is TRBV30 and J usage is TRBJ1-3; D may be TRBD1 (6 bases). This CDR3 spans 14 amino acids. The V gene's germline CDR1 is GTSNPN and CDR2 SVGIG (reference sequence). V lost 0 bases to trimming and J lost 0 bases, with 6 bases between them. In DNA, the CDR3 is TGTGCCTGGAGTGTAGGGGGCTCTGGAAACACCATATATTTT. Amino acids: CAWSVGGSGNTIYF.

On this clonotype itself: This could be a read error, since a much larger clone is one nucleotide away. This chain uses TRBV11-2 with TRBJ2-3; 8 bases line up with TRBD1. CDR1 is SGHAT and CDR2 is FQNNGV in the germline V gene. V was pared by 6 bases and J by 8 bases, with 22 bases of the junction left unmatched. The CDR3 length is 18 residues. This chain's CDR3 is CASSERGTATGDISTQYF. The CDR3, as DNA: TGTGCCAGCAGTGAAAGGGGGACCGCGACAGGGGACATATCTACGCAGTATTTT.

This clonotype appeared many times. V is TRBV5-6 and J is TRBJ2-3; tentative D call: TRBD2 (7 bases). Trimming left V 4 bases short and J 2 bases short, with 14 bases between. Germline V gene sequence: CDR1 SGHDT, CDR2 YYEEEE. There are 15 residues in the CDR3. The CDR3 reads CASSRRGRATDTQYF. CDR3 coding DNA: TGTGCCAGCAGCCGGCGGGGGCGGGCCACAGATACGCAGTATTTT.

V gene TRBV7-9 combines with J gene TRBJ2-6; 10 bases line up with TRBD1. CDR3 length: 18 residues. V lost 3 bases and J lost 5; bases outside the gene matches: 10. The germline V gene has CDR1 SEHNR and CDR2 FQNEAQ (reference sequence). Written as DNA, the CDR3 is TGTGCCAGCAGCTTTCAGGGGACAGGGGTCGACTGGGCCAACGTCCTGACTTTC. Translating it yields CASSFQGTGVDWANVLTF.

CDR3 DNA: TGTGCCAGCACCCCCCTGGGGGGACACGAGACCCAGTACTTC. It encodes CASTPLGGHETQYF. This rearrangement joins TRBV12-3 or TRBV12-4 to TRBJ2-5; D is tentatively TRBD1 or TRBD2 (6 bases each). The CDR3 has 14 amino acids. The ends were cut back, 7 bases at V and 5 bases at J, with 17 bases in the middle.

This clonotype was seen ten or more times. The V and J genes are TRBV4-1 and TRBJ1-2; D may be TRBD1 (5 bases). Germline CDR1 and CDR2: MGHRA and YSYEKL. The germline V and J ends were trimmed by 0 bases and 5 bases, with 25 bases remaining between them. This CDR3 comprises 19 residues. Here the CDR3 DNA reads TGCGCCAGCAGCCAAGACCCGGGACGCAGACACCCCAATTATTATGGCTACACCTTC. This encodes CASSQDPGRRHPNYYGYTF.

J is TRBJ2-2 and V is TRBV5-6; 7 bases line up with TRBD2. The V and J ends lost 7 bases and 5 bases, in that order; junction bases with no gene match: 2. The CDR3 has 12 amino acids. Germline V CDR1 and CDR2: SGHDT, YYEEEE. Here the CDR3 reads CASGRVTGELFF. CDR3 in DNA: TGTGCCAGCGGGAGGGTTACCGGGGAGCTGTTTTTT.